This TCR beta chain was found in a study of blood T cell repertoires in COVID-19. Patients in Seattle were enrolled during active infection, then followed longitudinally. The table lists this clone with a count of one. This CDR3 has 15 residues. The trim removed 2 bases at V and 5 bases at J, leaving 6 bases unmatched. Germline V gives CDR1 MNHNS, CDR2 SASEGT. Sequencing used immunoSEQ multiplex PCR; TCRdb keeps in-frame clones, though not all of them. This table holds tens of thousands of clones, approximately 73% found once. V gene TRBV6-1 combines with J gene TRBJ2-7, with 10 bases identical to TRBD1. The clonotype was recovered from a man aged 60 to 75 with COVID-19, enrolled during active disease. Material for sequencing was peripheral blood. DNA of the CDR3: TGTGCCAGCAGTGAACGGACAGGGGGTTACGACGAGCAGTACTTC. Translated: CASSERTGGYDEQYF.